Below are 10 T cell receptor beta chains sequenced from a single sample in a study of graft-versus-host responses after intestinal transplantation. Data came from immunoSEQ multiplex PCR; TCRdb stores just in-frame clones and leaves some out. Seen here are nearly 90,000 clones, roughly 80% observed once, and the top ten hold approximately 18%. For these receptors, no antigen is known. Sequencing was performed on unstimulated CD8+ T cells sorted from spleen or lymph node cells, taken before intestinal transplant. The receptors shown here come from a human donor who received an intestinal transplant.

The chain couples TRBV19 to TRBJ2-1; D is unresolved. V lost 6 bases and J 4 bases, leaving 7 bases between the germline ends. The germline V gene has CDR1 LNHDA and CDR2 SQIVND (reference sequence). The CDR3 has 12 residues. The CDR3 DNA is TGTGCCAGTAGGGGGAAGTACAATGAGCAGTTCTTC. Translation gives CASRGKYNEQFF.

The chain recombines TRBV13 with TRBJ2-1; 9 bases line up with TRBD2. The V and J ends lost 8 bases and 12 bases, in that order; junction bases with no gene match: 11. Germline-derived CDR1 and CDR2 are PRHDT and FYEKMQ (reference sequence). CDR3 length: 13 residues. The CDR3 DNA follows: TGTGCCAGCGGTTCAACTAGCGGGCCAGGGCAGTTCTTC. Encoded protein: CASGSTSGPGQFF.

The chain joins TRBV28 to TRBJ2-3; 10 bases align to TRBD2. Germline assignment: CDR1 MDHEN and CDR2 SYDVKM. The V and J ends lost 6 bases and 5 bases, in that order; junction bases with no gene match: 11. The CDR3 contains 16 residues. The CDR3 DNA reads TGTGCCAGCAGGGGAGCGGGAGGGCCGGGGGAAGATACGCAGTATTTT. Its protein is CASRGAGGPGEDTQYF.

The genes are TRBV4-2 and TRBJ1-1; 7 bases are a match to TRBD1. This CDR3 has 15 amino acids. V trimming: 0 bases; J trimming: 1 base; junction bases outside the gene matches: 2. Germline V gene sequence: CDR1 LGHNA, CDR2 YNFKEQ. This chain's CDR3 is CASSQEDRWNTEAFF. As DNA, the CDR3 is TGTGCCAGCAGCCAAGAGGACAGGTGGAACACTGAAGCTTTCTTT.

This clone was seen a few times. The chain links TRBV2 to TRBJ2-2; D gene ambiguous. V dropped 5 bases and J dropped 4 bases, with 8 bases sitting between them. CDR1 and CDR2 (germline): SNHLY, FYNNEI. The CDR3 contains 13 residues. The CDR3 is CASSLGPTGELFF. CDR3 nucleotide sequence: TGTGCCAGCAGTCTGGGCCCCACCGGGGAGCTGTTTTTT.

The rearrangement joins TRBV7-9 to TRBJ2-7; 11 bases align to TRBD1. The CDR3 consists of 15 residues. Germline V gene data show CDR1 as SEHNR and CDR2 as FQNEAQ (reference sequence). Trimming at V came to 5 bases and at J to 6 bases, leaving 9 bases not matched to a gene. The CDR3 nucleotides are TGTGCCAGCAGCCCCTACTCCGGGACAGGGGGCGAGCAGTACTTC. Its translation is CASSPYSGTGGEQYF.

The V and J genes are TRBV27 and TRBJ2-7; 8 bases are shared with TRBD2. In germline, CDR1 is MNHEY, CDR2 SMNVEV (reference sequence). J was trimmed by 6 bases and V by 2 bases; bases with no gene match: 9. CDR3 length: 15 residues. CDR3 protein: CASSLGAGALSEQYF. CDR3 bases: TGTGCCAGCAGTTTAGGAGCGGGGGCCCTTAGCGAGCAGTACTTC.

This clone occurred a few times. The chain carries TRBV19 and TRBJ2-7; TRBD1 aligns across 10 bases. Trimming took 4 bases from V and 2 from J; bases not matched to a gene: 5. Germline V gives CDR1 LNHDA, CDR2 SQIVND (reference sequence). The CDR3 is made up of 15 amino acids. For the CDR3, the DNA is TGTGCCAGTAGTACCGCCGGGACAGGGGCCTACGAGCAGTACTTC. It specifies CASSTAGTGAYEQYF.

The CDR3, as DNA: TGCAGCGTTGGGAGTTACAATGAGCAGTTCTTC. Its protein is CSVGSYNEQFF. J is TRBJ2-1 and V is TRBV29-1; the D is unclear. CDR1 SQVTM and CDR2 ANQGSEA come from the germline V gene. Between the trimmed V and J ends, which lost 4 bases and 4 bases, there was a span of 5 bases. The CDR3 extends over 11 amino acids.

The chain recombines TRBV10-3 with TRBJ1-1, with D possibly being TRBD1 (5 bases). The CDR3 has 16 residues. In germline, CDR1 is ENHRY, CDR2 SYGVKD. The V gene lost 4 bases and the J gene lost 3 bases, with 18 bases spanning the gap. The CDR3 loop is CAISGQGSVKDTEAFF. CDR3 in DNA: TGTGCCATCAGTGGGCAGGGATCGGTGAAGGACACTGAAGCTTTCTTT.